This TCR beta chain was captured by sequencing in a study of T cells in Graves' hyperthyroidism and ophthalmopathy. In the study overall: Blood from the periphery was taken at initial diagnosis, before any treatment. Study conclusions and caveats: A 13 V-J signature model discriminated ophthalmopathy versus stable hyperthyroidism.

Pregnant or lactating patients were excluded, as were those with uncontrolled infection or other autoimmune disease. Together with thyroid ultrasound, orbital computed tomography, serum thyroxine and TRAb, clinical symptoms were used for diagnoses. RNA transcripts yielded amplified TCR beta CDR3 regions. The HTBI set primed first-round TCR CDR3 RT-PCR. TCRdb redid the calling of the multiplex PCR reads with MiXCR, one entry per CDR3 protein. The top ten hold around 31% of the sample, which has 280,000 or so distinct CDR3 sequences, about 15% seen once. This clonotype was seen at least ten times. Its antigen is unidentified. In germline, CDR1 is GTSNPN, CDR2 SVGIG (reference sequence). The CDR3 runs to 13 residues. V shed 7 bases, J shed 4 bases, and the junction held 4 bases outside the gene matches.

The chain recombines TRBV30 with TRBJ2-1, with 10 positions matching TRBD1. The clonotype was recovered from a woman aged 45-65 years with Graves' hyperthyroidism that later progressed to Graves' ophthalmopathy. The sequencing sample was made of blood. CDR3 sequence: CAYDRGPYNEQFF. As DNA, the CDR3 is TGTGCCTACGACAGGGGGCCTTACAATGAGCAGTTCTTC.